This is a list of T cell receptor beta chains from one sample in a study of blood T cell dynamics during melanoma immunotherapy. The data were produced by immunoSEQ multiplex PCR, yet TCRdb's version contains in-frame clones alone and is incomplete. The sample yields about 11,000 clones, over 70% seen once. Sequencing was performed on blood, taken from a patient treated with checkpoint blockade. Source of these receptors: a human donor with melanoma. CDR3s leave out the opening cysteine and the closing phenylalanine or tryptophan.

V | CDR3
TRBV19 | ASKADHYNSPLH
TRBV6-1 | ASSGQGRQPQH
TRBV27 | ASSVQGGETQY
TRBV27 | ASVRDRGLIVLDEQY
TRBV15 | ATSRIGTGGRHNEQF
TRBV5-6 | ASSSTENTEAF
TRBV11-2 | ASSPGTSGYEQY
TRBV7-2 | ASSPGTSQGEQF
TRBV19 | ASSTARQGQPQH
TRBV7-2 | ASSFSGRLPETQY
TRBV7-3 | ASSPGGVAGDLDEQF
TRBV5-6 | ASSHAGVRYGYT
TRBV7-9 | ASSLALSGREQTQY
TRBV5-1 | ASSLKLDGNNEQF
TRBV7-2 | ASSLDSLRRETQY
TRBV11-2 | ASSPGQVISYEQY
TRBV5-4 | ASSLYQGSYNSPLH
TRBV2 | ASSVRDYEQY
TRBV10-3 | AISGPRRFYGYT
TRBV11-2 | ASSVGGTGENEQF
TRBV6-6 | ASTYGNEKLF
TRBV6-6 | ASSYQGNQPQH
TRBV10-3 | AISEGEGTETQY
TRBV30 | AWSSAALNTEAF
TRBV5-5 | ASSPRVTENTGELF
TRBV9 | ASSEGTGGSGNTIY
TRBV5-5 | ASSLMVQGEGSPLH
TRBV13 | ASSLGSGDNSPLH
TRBV19 | ASSIRGRENIQY
TRBV4-2 | ASSQELNNQPQH
TRBV6-5 | ASSFRAAAEAF
TRBV6-5 | ASSYGIDRDTGELF
TRBV28 | ASTVGNYGYT
TRBV5-8 | ASSPRDRGNTEAF
TRBV5-1 | ASSSKNLDYGYT
TRBV6-1 | ASEKGALSSYEQY
TRBV6-1 | ASSEWGNTEAF
TRBV5-5 | ASSFGPSFDDT
TRBV5-4 | ASSFPLAGYNEQF
TRBV7-8 | ASSLGMGGRSSGANVLT
TRBV28 | ASRPQGLIGGYT
TRBV7-9 | ASSRQGNYGYT
TRBV4-1 | ASSQATGIGDEQF
TRBV7-9 | ASSLRGLPLNEKLF
TRBV7-2 | ASSRRWGAPGNTIY
TRBV5-1 | ASSGGLADASTDTQY